These 2 T cell receptor beta chains came from one sample sequenced in a study of CD8 T cells in Susac syndrome. It was with random hexamers that about 0.45 to 1 ug RNA was reverse transcribed. TCRdb re-called the immunoSEQ multiplex PCR reads through MiXCR, storing one row per CDR3 protein. The table includes about 290,000 distinct CDR3 sequences, over 75% detected once. The sample consisted of CD8+ T cells from PBMCs. These receptor sequences come from a human donor with multiple sclerosis.

Points on this clonotype: Mismatch with germline at one junction end may stem from a read error. This rearrangement joins TRBV27 to TRBJ2-2; the match to TRBD1 covers 9 bases. Germline CDR1 MNHEY, CDR2 SMNVEV (reference sequence). The CDR3 spans 12 residues. CDR3 in amino acids: CASGTGLGELFF. The DNA of the CDR3 is TGTGCCAGCGGGACAGGGTTAGGGGAGCTTTTTTTT.

This chain uses TRBV12-5 with TRBJ2-5, with TRBD2 matching over 8 bases. The ends lost 6 bases at V and 1 base at J; junction bases unmatched: 7. CDR1 is LGHNT, CDR2 FRNRAP, per germline. The CDR3 totals 15 residues. The CDR3 bases are TGTGCTAGTGGCCCGGGACGGGGGGGCCAAGAGACCCAGTACTTC. This codes for CASGPGRGGQETQYF.